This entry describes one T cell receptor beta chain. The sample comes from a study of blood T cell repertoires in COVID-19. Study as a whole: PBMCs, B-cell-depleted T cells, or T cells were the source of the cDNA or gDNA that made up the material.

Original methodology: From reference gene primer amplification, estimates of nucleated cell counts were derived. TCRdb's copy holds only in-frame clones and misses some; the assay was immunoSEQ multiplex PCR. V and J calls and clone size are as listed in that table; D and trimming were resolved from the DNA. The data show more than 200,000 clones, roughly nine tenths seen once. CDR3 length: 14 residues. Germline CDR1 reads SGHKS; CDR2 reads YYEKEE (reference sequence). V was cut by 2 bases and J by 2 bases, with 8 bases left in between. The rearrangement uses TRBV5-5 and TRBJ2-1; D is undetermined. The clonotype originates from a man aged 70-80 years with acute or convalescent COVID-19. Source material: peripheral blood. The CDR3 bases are TGTGCCAGCAGCTTCCCGGGTACCTACAATGAGCAGTTCTTC. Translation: CASSFPGTYNEQFF.